The T cell receptor (beta chain) under discussion was sequenced for a study of control samples from healthy donors and cancer patients. V was cut by 10 bases and J by 1 base, with 19 bases left in between. The CDR3 sequence is 15 residues long. Germline values: CDR1 MDHEN, CDR2 SYDVKM. Profiled with immunoSEQ multiplex PCR; TCRdb holds only in-frame clones, not every one. The sample lists 390,000 or so clones; around 90% were seen once. This clonotype originated in a man aged 35 to 55 with head and neck cancer. This rearrangement joins TRBV28 to TRBJ1-2; weak D call: TRBD1 (5 bases). What was sequenced was PBMCs. CDR3: CATIRGRAYNYGYTF. DNA of the CDR3: TGTGCCACCATTCGGGGCAGAGCCTATAACTATGGCTACACCTTC.